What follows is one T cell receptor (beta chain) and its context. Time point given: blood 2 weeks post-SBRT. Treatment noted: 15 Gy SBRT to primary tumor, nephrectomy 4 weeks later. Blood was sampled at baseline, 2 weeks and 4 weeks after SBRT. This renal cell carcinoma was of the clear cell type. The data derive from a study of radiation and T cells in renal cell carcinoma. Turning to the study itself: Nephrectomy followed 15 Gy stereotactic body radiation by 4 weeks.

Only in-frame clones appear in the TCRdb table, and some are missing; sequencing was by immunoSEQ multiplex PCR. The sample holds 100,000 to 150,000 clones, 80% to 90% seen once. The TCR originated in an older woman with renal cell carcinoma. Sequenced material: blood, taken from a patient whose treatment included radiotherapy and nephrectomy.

The CDR3: CSVVRQGLPYEQYF. The CDR3 DNA sequence: TGCAGCGTTGTGAGGCAAGGTTTACCCTACGAGCAGTACTTC. This chain connects TRBV29-1 to TRBJ2-5, with no clear D. Judging by the DNA end, TRBJ2-7 fits better; the J call may be wrong. Looked up from germline, CDR1 is SQVTM and CDR2 is ANQGSEA. This CDR3 spans 14 amino acids.